This is a list of T cell receptor beta chains from one sample in a study of blood T cell repertoires in COVID-19. The repertoire was sequenced with immunoSEQ multiplex PCR; TCRdb's copy has only in-frame clones and lacks some. The sample carries roughly 60,000 clones, almost 95% recorded once. The specimen sequenced was peripheral blood. Receptors were obtained from a man aged 45 to 65 with active COVID-19. Both conserved end residues are part of each CDR3. A D gene is named only where the DNA matches it firmly. Expanded clones get a size class; other rows say once, few or many, or leave the size out.

size	V	J	D	CDR3	DNA
.	TRBV24-1	TRBJ2-2	.	CATSDTAHQGSTGELFF	TGTGCCACCAGTGATACAGCCCATCAGGGTTCGACCGGGGAGCTGTTTTTT
.	TRBV28	TRBJ2-2	TRBD1	CASRDRGSGEELFF	TGTGCCAGCAGGGACAGGGGGTCGGGGGAGGAGCTGTTTTTT
.	TRBV2	TRBJ2-7	TRBD2	CASSETGTSGGVYEQYF	TGTGCCAGCAGTGAAACCGGGACTAGCGGGGGGGTATACGAGCAGTACTTC
.	TRBV3-1/TRBV3-2	TRBJ2-3	.	CASRGARMADTQYF	TGTGCCAGCAGGGGGGCTAGAATGGCGGATACGCAGTATTTT
.	TRBV2	TRBJ2-5	TRBD2	CASRARLAGSSETQYF	TGTGCCAGCAGGGCGAGACTAGCGGGATCCTCAGAGACCCAGTACTTC
.	TRBV28	TRBJ1-5	TRBD1	CASSWTGTNQPQHF	TGTGCCAGCAGTTGGACAGGGACGAATCAGCCCCAGCATTTT
.	TRBV3-1/TRBV3-2	TRBJ2-5	.	CASAQYRETQYF	TGTGCCAGCGCCCAATACCGGGAGACCCAGTACTTC
.	TRBV6-1	TRBJ2-2	.	CASSELSGNGELFF	TGTGCCAGCAGTGAACTTTCAGGGAACGGGGAGCTGTTTTTT
few	TRBV7-9	TRBJ2-7	.	CASSLAGLASEQYF	TGTGCCAGCAGCTTAGCAGGGCTAGCCTCCGAGCAGTACTTC
.	TRBV10-3	TRBJ2-1	.	CAISASNEQFF	TGTGCCATCAGTGCCAGCAATGAGCAGTTCTTC
.	TRBV2	TRBJ2-7	.	CASSELRVNGYEQYF	TGTGCCAGCAGTGAACTCAGGGTAAACGGCTACGAGCAGTACTTC
.	TRBV7-3	TRBJ2-7	TRBD1	CASSPTGENYEQYF	TGTGCCAGCAGCCCGACAGGGGAAAACTACGAGCAGTACTTC
.	TRBV10-3	TRBJ2-2	.	CAIRGANTGELFF	TGTGCCATCAGGGGGGCCAACACCGGGGAGCTGTTTTTT
.	TRBV6-5	TRBJ1-5	TRBD1	CASRPDRDVYQPQHF	TGTGCCAGCAGACCGGACAGGGACGTCTATCAGCCCCAGCATTTT
.	TRBV4-2	TRBJ1-2	TRBD1	CASSQQGTVGYTF	TGTGCCAGCAGTCAACAGGGGACGGTTGGCTACACCTTC
.	TRBV18	TRBJ2-5	.	CASSPVVETQYF	TGTGCCAGCTCACCAGTAGTAGAGACCCAGTACTTC
.	TRBV2	TRBJ2-4	.	CASSVTKNIQYF	TGTGCCAGCAGTGTAACCAAAAACATTCAGTACTTC
.	TRBV28	TRBJ2-7	.	CASSTPPGVMDYEQYF	TGTGCCAGCAGCACCCCTCCGGGGGTTATGGATTACGAGCAGTACTTC
once	TRBV19	TRBJ1-1	TRBD1	CATGDREAFF	TGTGCCACCGGGGACAGGGAAGCTTTCTTT
.	TRBV5-1	TRBJ1-6	.	CASSLGPRGDNSPLHF	TGCGCCAGCAGCTTGGGCCCCAGGGGAGATAATTCACCCCTCCACTTT
.	TRBV11-2	TRBJ2-7	TRBD1	CASSLGYTGDGQYF	TGTGCCAGCAGCTTAGGATACACAGGGGACGGACAGTACTTC
.	TRBV18	TRBJ1-3	.	CASSPSGKKIIGNTIYF	TGTGCCAGCTCCCCTAGCGGGAAGAAGATTATCGGAAACACCATATATTTT
.	TRBV11-3	TRBJ2-7	.	CASSLSRHGEQYF	TGTGCCAGCAGCTTATCTCGCCACGGCGAGCAGTACTTC
.	TRBV20-1	TRBJ2-7	TRBD2	CSASAGEYEQYF	TGCAGTGCTAGTGCGGGGGAGTACGAGCAGTACTTC
.	TRBV27	TRBJ2-2	.	CASRAFRGPGELFF	TGTGCCAGCAGGGCCTTCCGAGGGCCCGGGGAGCTGTTTTTT
.	TRBV4-2	TRBJ2-1	TRBD2	CASSQDPSGGVNEQFF	TGTGCCAGCAGCCAAGACCCTAGCGGGGGGGTCAATGAGCAGTTCTTC
.	TRBV5-4	TRBJ1-1	TRBD1	CASSLRTGKGTEAFF	TGTGCCAGCAGCTTGCGGACAGGGAAGGGAACTGAAGCTTTCTTT
.	TRBV5-1	TRBJ2-5	TRBD1	CASSLGQGRETQYF	TGCGCCAGCAGCTTGGGACAGGGAAGGGAGACCCAGTACTTC
.	TRBV28	TRBJ1-2	TRBD1	CASTYRGGYTF	TGTGCCAGCACCTACAGGGGTGGCTACACCTTC
.	TRBV7-9	TRBJ2-3	.	CASSLARSGDTQYF	TGTGCCAGCAGCTTAGCCCGATCCGGAGATACGCAGTATTTT
once	TRBV6-4	TRBJ2-3	TRBD1	CASGTGHTDTQYF	TGTGCCAGTGGGACAGGGCACACAGATACGCAGTATTTT
.	TRBV7-8	TRBJ1-1	.	CASRNDRNTEAFF	TGTGCCAGCAGGAACGACAGGAACACTGAAGCTTTCTTT
.	TRBV11-2	TRBJ2-1	.	CASSFEGGPYNEQFF	TGTGCCAGCAGCTTCGAGGGGGGGCCCTACAATGAGCAGTTCTTC
.	TRBV3-1/TRBV3-2	TRBJ2-7	TRBD1	CASSQAQGVYEQYF	TGTGCCAGCAGCCAAGCACAGGGGGTATACGAGCAGTACTTC
.	TRBV6-1	TRBJ2-7	TRBD1	CASSEAEGAYEQYF	TGTGCCAGCAGTGAAGCCGAGGGGGCGTACGAGCAGTACTTC
.	TRBV28	TRBJ1-1	.	CASRSVMNTEAFF	TGTGCCAGCAGGTCAGTGATGAACACTGAAGCTTTCTTT
.	TRBV19	TRBJ2-2	TRBD1	CASSRRTGATGELFF	TGTGCCAGTAGTAGGAGGACAGGGGCGACCGGGGAGCTGTTTTTT
.	TRBV19	TRBJ1-5	TRBD1	CASSTLKTGAQPQHF	TGTGCCAGTAGTACCCTGAAGACAGGGGCTCAGCCCCAGCATTTT
.	TRBV4-3	TRBJ1-6	TRBD1	CASSQGDRKMSSPLHF	TGCGCCAGCAGCCAGGGGGACAGGAAAATGAGTTCACCCCTCCACTTT
.	TRBV18	TRBJ2-7	.	CASSPLAGASYEQYF	TGTGCCAGCTCACCACTGGCGGGGGCCTCCTACGAGCAGTACTTC
.	TRBV11-3	TRBJ2-6	.	CASSPGSGTGGRGANVLTF	TGTGCCAGCAGCCCGGGGAGCGGGACTGGGGGGCGTGGGGCCAACGTCCTGACTTTC
.	TRBV6-6	TRBJ1-4	TRBD1	CASSTGGQAEKLFF	TGTGCCAGCAGTACAGGGGGTCAGGCGGAAAAACTGTTTTTT
.	TRBV28	TRBJ2-2	.	CASSLAAVSGGELFF	TGTGCCAGCAGTTTAGCAGCGGTCTCTGGCGGGGAGCTGTTTTTT
.	TRBV4-2	TRBJ2-1	TRBD1	CASSLSGRTGDEFF	TGTGCCAGCAGCCTCAGCGGACGGACAGGGGATGAGTTCTTC
.	TRBV19	TRBJ2-5	TRBD1	CASSFDRVETQYF	TGTGCCAGTAGTTTCGACAGGGTGGAGACCCAGTACTTC
.	TRBV7-9	TRBJ2-7	.	CASSSSGTSIIYEQYF	TGTGCCAGCAGCTCTTCCGGGACAAGTATAATCTACGAGCAGTACTTC
.	TRBV11-3	TRBJ2-7	TRBD1	CASSLGRHIGQEEDSYEQYF	TGTGCCAGCAGCCTAGGAAGACATATTGGACAGGAGGAAGACTCCTACGAGCAGTACTTC
.	TRBV2	TRBJ2-2	TRBD1	CASSELGGQGLNGELFF	TGTGCCAGCAGTGAGCTGGGCGGACAGGGGCTTAACGGGGAGCTGTTTTTT
few	TRBV6-2/TRBV6-3	TRBJ1-1	.	CASRPTPSVSAFF	TGTGCCAGCAGACCTACTCCTAGCGTTTCGGCTTTCTTT
.	TRBV29-1	TRBJ1-1	TRBD1	CSGYRGPTEAFF	TGCAGCGGTTACAGGGGGCCCACTGAAGCTTTCTTT
.	TRBV7-6	TRBJ2-7	.	CASSLARAGATYEQYF	TGTGCCAGCAGCTTAGCGCGAGCAGGGGCCACCTACGAGCAGTACTTC